This TCR beta chain derives from a study of blood T cell repertoires in COVID-19. Study details: Samples representing acute and convalescent COVID-19 were sourced from the United States, Italy and Spain. PBMCs, B-cell-depleted T cells, or T cells provided the cDNA or gDNA that made up the material.

Produced via immunoSEQ multiplex PCR; TCRdb's table is partial and in-frame only. Of about 320,000 clones listed, about 87% are singletons. Residents of 24 US areas, aged roughly 18 to 89 years, made up the participants. Each participant's cohort was designated according to participant-reported clinical history. Sequenced material: PBMCs or T cells enriched from blood (not recorded which). The sequence was collected from a woman aged 18-29 years who had recovered from COVID-19.

The CDR3 sequence: CASSSLAGFVEQYF. CDR3 DNA sequence: TGTGCCAGTAGCTCCTTAGCGGGGTTCGTCGAGCAGTACTTC. V gene TRBV19 combines with J gene TRBJ2-7, with 8 bases aligning to TRBD2. From germline, CDR1 is LNHDA and CDR2 SQIVND (reference sequence). Unmatched junction bases numbered 10, after V lost 6 bases and J lost 6 bases. This CDR3 is 14 amino acids long.